The sequence of this T cell receptor beta chain was determined in a study of blood T cells in healthy people across ages. Study summary: Template switching retrieved approximately one barcoded beta molecule for each two T cells. Findings and caveats of the study: PBMCs went unsorted, and a conclusive naive versus antigen-experienced comparison was therefore prevented.

Peripheral blood from each donor was collected in a volume of approximately 10 milliliters. Next came a second PCR, run for roughly 6 to 11 cycles, which used a sample-barcoded 5' primer along with a J-beta primer mix. Using its own MiXCR run on the 5' RACE reads, TCRdb lists one record per CDR3 protein. The sample has roughly 2 million distinct CDR3 sequences; about 49% are singletons. With regard to this clonotype: The antigen is undetermined.

With 5 bases clipped from V and 6 bases from J, the junction kept 4 bases outside the gene matches. There are 13 residues in the CDR3. CDR1 and CDR2 from the germline V gene are DFQATT and SNEGSKA (reference sequence). Source material: blood. This clonotype was sampled from a woman between 40 and 55 years old in good health. The chain is built from TRBV20-1 and TRBJ2-1; 10 positions agree with TRBD1. CDR3 in amino acids: CSAPGQGSNEQFF. The CDR3 DNA sequence: TGCAGTGCTCCGGGACAGGGGAGCAATGAGCAGTTCTTC.